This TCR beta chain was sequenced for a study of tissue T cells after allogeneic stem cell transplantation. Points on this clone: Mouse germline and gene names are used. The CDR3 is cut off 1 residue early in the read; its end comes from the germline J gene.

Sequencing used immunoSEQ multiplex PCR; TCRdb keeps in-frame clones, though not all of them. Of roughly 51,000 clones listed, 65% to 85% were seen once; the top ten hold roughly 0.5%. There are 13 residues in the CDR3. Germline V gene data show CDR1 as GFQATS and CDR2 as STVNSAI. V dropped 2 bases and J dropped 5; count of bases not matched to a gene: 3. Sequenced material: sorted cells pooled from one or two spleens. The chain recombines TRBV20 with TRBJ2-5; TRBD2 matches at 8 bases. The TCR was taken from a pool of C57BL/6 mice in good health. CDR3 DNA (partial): TGTGGTGCTAGGCTGGGGGGACGAGACACCCAGTAC. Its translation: CGARLGGRDTQY. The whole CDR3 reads CGARLGGRDTQYF. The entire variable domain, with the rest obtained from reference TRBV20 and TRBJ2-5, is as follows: GALVYQYPRRTICKSGTSMRMECQAVGFQATSVAWYRQSPQKTFELIALSTVNSAIKYEQNFTQEKFPISHPNLSFSSMTVLNAYLEDRGLYLCGARLGGRDTQYFGPGTRLLVL.